Below, 21 T cell receptor beta chains from the same sample are listed, as sequenced in a study of PD-L1 blockade in urothelial cancer. Sample time point: peripheral blood 6 weeks after treatment start. Profiling relied on immunoSEQ multiplex PCR, and the TCRdb table lists in-frame clones only, not all of them. The data hold about 36,000 clones, with around 84% observed a single time. The specimen comprised PBMCs, sampled around atezolizumab (anti-PD-L1) treatment. The receptors here all came from a middle-aged man with urothelial cancer.

The chain has TRBV7-2 and TRBJ2-2, with D possibly matching TRBD1 (6 bases). Germline V gene lookup returns CDR1 SGHTA and CDR2 FQGNSA. With 5 bases removed from V and 4 bases from J, the gap between germline ends came to 14 bases. This CDR3 contains 15 residues. The CDR3 bases are TGTGCCAGCAGCCCTATACAGGGCCCCACCGGGGAGCTGTTTTTT. It translates to CASSPIQGPTGELFF.

The chain combines TRBV29-1 with TRBJ1-5; D call uncertain. Per germline, CDR1 SQVTM and CDR2 ANQGSEA. V lost 6 bases, J lost 7 bases, and 13 bases lay in between. CDR3 length: 12 amino acids. CDR3: CSVKATGQPQHF. The CDR3 bases are TGCAGCGTCAAAGCTACGGGGCAGCCCCAGCATTTT.

The chain links TRBV4-2 to TRBJ2-1; no firm D call. This CDR3 comprises 14 residues. Germline CDR1 is LGHNA and CDR2 is YNFKEQ. V was pared by 1 base and J by 7 bases, with 11 bases between. The CDR3 coding sequence is TGTGCCAGCAGCCAAGTTGGAGTCGGGAATGAGCAGTTCTTC. Protein: CASSQVGVGNEQFF.

The chain combines TRBV5-1 with TRBJ2-5, with TRBD1 identical over 9 bases. This CDR3 is 16 amino acids long. Unmatched junction bases numbered 12, after V lost 5 bases and J lost 4 bases. The germline gives CDR1 SGHRS, CDR2 YFSETQ. CDR3 sequence: CASSWAGQGQRETQYF. CDR3 DNA sequence: TGCGCCAGCAGTTGGGCGGGACAGGGACAACGAGAGACCCAGTACTTC.

This rearrangement joins TRBV28 to TRBJ1-5, with no clear D. The V end lost 11 bases, the J end lost 2 bases, and 10 bases lay between the germline ends. This CDR3 is 12 amino acids long. Germline V gives CDR1 MDHEN, CDR2 SYDVKM. As DNA, the CDR3 is TGTGCCTCCTGGAGAGGCAATCAGCCCCAGCATTTT. Translated, it gives CASWRGNQPQHF.

The genes are TRBV4-1 and TRBJ2-7; D gene ambiguous. The CDR3 has 12 amino acids. Germline loops: CDR1 MGHRA, CDR2 YSYEKL. V was pared by 0 bases and J by 5 bases, with 5 bases between. The CDR3 is CASSQDDNEQYF. The DNA for the CDR3 is TGCGCCAGCAGCCAAGATGACAACGAGCAGTACTTC.

The chain is built from TRBV7-2 and TRBJ2-6; D is unclear. Per germline, CDR1 SGHTA and CDR2 FQGNSA. The CDR3 loop spans 14 amino acids. Trimming left V 2 bases short and J 1 base short, with 3 bases between. CDR3 in amino acids: CASSLPSGANVLTF. Written as DNA, the CDR3 is TGTGCCAGCAGCTTACCGTCTGGGGCCAACGTCCTGACTTTC.

V usage is TRBV27 and J usage is TRBJ1-1; 7 bases line up with TRBD1. The J segment lost 7 bases and the V segment lost 8 bases, leaving 4 bases of the junction unmatched. Germline values: CDR1 MNHEY, CDR2 SMNVEV (reference sequence). CDR3 length: 11 residues. CDR3 sequence reads: CASRTGVEAFF. CDR3 in DNA: TGTGCCAGCCGGACAGGCGTTGAAGCTTTCTTT.

The chain has TRBV9 and TRBJ2-7; the D gene is possibly TRBD1 (5 bases). Trimming removed 0 bases from V and 2 bases from J, with 12 bases in between. This CDR3 comprises 15 residues. Germline CDR1 and CDR2: SGDLS and YYNGEE. CDR3 nucleotide sequence: TGTGCCAGCAGCGTAGCGCCGGACACAACCTACGAGCAGTACTTC. It yields the protein CASSVAPDTTYEQYF. Supplemented by reference TRBV9 and TRBJ2-7, the full variable domain reads DSGVTQTPKHLITATGQRVTLRCSPRSGDLSVYWYQQSLDQGLQFLIQYYNGEERAKGNILERFSAQQFPDLHSELNLSSLELGDSALYFCASSVAPDTTYEQYFGPGTRLTVT.

This clone was detected only once. The chain uses TRBV11-2 and TRBJ2-5; no firm D call. Germline V CDR1 and CDR2: SGHAT, FQNNGV. Trimming stripped 0 bases from V and 4 bases from J, with 9 bases between. CDR3 length equals 14 residues. The CDR3 region has the DNA TGTGCCAGCAGCTTAGAGGCATTTACAGAGACCCAGTACTTC. Protein: CASSLEAFTETQYF. The full variable domain, with the rest looked up from reference TRBV11-2 and TRBJ2-5, is EAGVAQSPRYKIIEKRQSVAFWCNPISGHATLYWYQQILGQGPKLLIQFQNNGVVDDSQLPKDRFSAERLKGVDSTLKIQPAKLEDSAVYLCASSLEAFTETQYFGPGTRLLVL.

This clone appeared once. The chain employs TRBV9 and TRBJ2-7; a weak D match, TRBD2 (6 bases). Germline V gene lookup returns CDR1 SGDLS and CDR2 YYNGEE. The CDR3 has 13 residues. Trimming left V 2 bases short and J 5 bases short, with 11 bases between. CDR3 sequence reads: CASSVGPGDEQYF. For the CDR3, the DNA is TGTGCCAGCAGCGTTGGCCCGGGAGACGAGCAGTACTTC. Together with reference TRBV9 and TRBJ2-7, the CDR3 gives the full variable domain: DSGVTQTPKHLITATGQRVTLRCSPRSGDLSVYWYQQSLDQGLQFLIQYYNGEERAKGNILERFSAQQFPDLHSELNLSSLELGDSALYFCASSVGPGDEQYFGPGTRLTVT.

V gene TRBV30 combines with J gene TRBJ1-1; no reliable D call. V lost 4 bases and J lost 1, with 10 bases in between. Germline CDR1 and CDR2: GTSNPN and SVGIG (reference sequence). The CDR3 contains 13 residues. CDR3 loop: CAWKGGWNTEAFF. The CDR3 nucleotides are TGTGCCTGGAAGGGAGGTTGGAACACTGAAGCTTTCTTT.

This clone was recorded a few times. The chain joins TRBV30 to TRBJ1-5; the D gene is possibly TRBD1 (5 bases). With 0 bases removed from V and 7 bases from J, the gap between germline ends came to 13 bases. Germline V CDR1 and CDR2: GTSNPN, SVGIG (reference sequence). This CDR3 region has 14 residues. The CDR3 reads CAWSVPGKVQPQHF. The CDR3, as DNA: TGTGCCTGGAGTGTACCAGGGAAGGTGCAGCCCCAGCATTTT.

V is TRBV28 and J is TRBJ1-1; D is undetermined. The CDR3 runs to 11 residues. Deletions cut 6 bases from V and 7 bases from J, with 9 bases between. The germline V gene encodes CDR1 MDHEN and CDR2 SYDVKM. CDR3 sequence reads: CASRASFEAFF. As DNA, the CDR3 is TGTGCCAGCAGGGCATCCTTTGAAGCTTTCTTT.

This sequence joins TRBV5-4 and TRBJ2-1; TRBD1 is a possible D gene (5 bases). Germline assignment: CDR1 SGHNT and CDR2 YYREEE (reference sequence). The CDR3 is made up of 13 amino acids. Trimming cost V 6 bases and J 5 bases, with 12 bases left between them. As DNA, the CDR3 is TGTGCCAGCAATTCCCAGGGTGACAATGAGCAGTTCTTC. It specifies CASNSQGDNEQFF.

This sequence joins TRBV6-5 and TRBJ2-1, with D perhaps TRBD1 (5 bases). The CDR3 sequence is 15 residues long. The V gene's germline CDR1 is MNHEY and CDR2 SVGAGI. Trimming took off 0 bases at V and 8 bases at J, with 14 bases between the two ends. The CDR3 loop reads CASSYSGQVADEQFF. CDR3 DNA sequence: TGTGCCAGCAGTTACTCGGGGCAGGTGGCAGATGAGCAGTTCTTC.

The J gene is TRBJ2-5, the V gene TRBV6-1; 7 nucleotides agree with TRBD2. After removal of 0 bases from V and 3 bases from J, the junction contained 7 bases not matched to a gene. The CDR3 consists of 16 residues. Germline loops: CDR1 MNHNS, CDR2 SASEGT. In DNA, the CDR3 is TGTGCCAGCAGTGAAGCCCTAAAGCTAGCGGAAGAGACCCAGTACTTC. It is translated as CASSEALKLAEETQYF.

To note about this clone: An end of the junction does not agree with germline; a read error may underlie this. This chain joins TRBV19 and TRBJ1-2, with 7 bases fitting TRBD1. Germline V gene lookup returns CDR1 LNHDA and CDR2 SQIVND (reference sequence). This CDR3 is 13 amino acids long. DNA of the CDR3: TGTGCCAGTAGTGCCCTTCAAGGGGGCTACTCCTTCTTC. This translates into CASSALQGGYSFF. The whole variable domain, remainder taken from reference TRBV19 and TRBJ1-2, is DGGITQSPKYLFRKEGQNVTLSCEQNLNHDAMYWYRQDPGQGLRLIYYSQIVNDFQKGDIAEGYSVSREKKESFPLTVTSAQKNPTAFYLCASSALQGGYSFFGSGTRLTVV.

This chain uses TRBV27 with TRBJ2-3; D not resolved. The CDR3 has 14 residues. Germline CDR1 is MNHEY and CDR2 is SMNVEV (reference sequence). V was clipped by 2 bases and J by 4 bases, with 10 bases between them. For the CDR3, the DNA is TGTGCCAGCAGTTTAGGCCAGACTTCAGATACGCAGTATTTT. It translates to CASSLGQTSDTQYF.

The chain couples TRBV4-2 to TRBJ2-1; 8 bases are shared with TRBD2. The V gene's germline CDR1 is LGHNA and CDR2 YNFKEQ. The CDR3 runs 15 residues. V shed 0 bases and J 10 bases; nucleotides not matched to a gene: 8. This CDR3 reads CASSQDLLAGGEQFF. The CDR3 bases are TGTGCCAGCAGCCAAGATTTGTTGGCGGGAGGAGAGCAGTTCTTC.

This chain connects TRBV5-1 to TRBJ2-2, with 10 bases aligning to TRBD2. Per germline, CDR1 SGHRS and CDR2 YFSETQ. CDR3 length equals 15 residues. Germline trimming cut 4 bases from V and 7 bases from J; bases unmatched to any gene: 7. CDR3 sequence reads: CASSNSGRANGELFF. The CDR3 DNA reads TGCGCCAGCAGCAACAGCGGGAGGGCTAACGGGGAGCTGTTTTTT. The full variable domain, completed using reference TRBV5-1 and TRBJ2-2, is KAGVTQTPRYLIKTRGQQVTLSCSPISGHRSVSWYQQTPGQGLQFLFEYFSETQRNKGNFPGRFSGRQFSNSRSEMNVSTLELGDSALYLCASSNSGRANGELFFGEGSRLTVL.